This T cell receptor (beta chain) was sequenced in a study of human T cells and chemical hapten exposure. The V segment lost 5 bases and the J segment 1 base; nucleotides outside the gene matches: 12. This CDR3 contains 17 residues. Germline CDR1 reads LGHNA; CDR2 reads YSLEER. Whole-study findings and limits: Controls formed significantly fewer large CDR3 similarity clusters than expanded TCRs did.

TCRdb independently ran MiXCR on the RACE reads; one entry per CDR3 protein. The sample lists approximately 370,000 distinct CDR3 sequences; about 5.4% were seen once. As to time point: pre-sensitization, week 0. Specified treatment: therapeutic diphenylcyclopropenone sensitization with weekly scalp DPC. The template was total RNA from unfractionated whole blood. This clonotype was seen a handful of times. No antigen is known for it. The gene calls are TRBV4-3 and TRBJ2-3; 7 bases agree with TRBD2. The sample was whole blood, taken in connection with sensitization to the hapten diphenylcyclopropenone (DPC). The clonotype originates from a young woman with alopecia areata. Some clones in this sample may be carry-over from other donors' samples. The CDR3 DNA reads as TGCGCCAGCAGCTGGAGAGATGGACGGGAGGGCACAGATACGCAGTATTTT. This sequence encodes CASSWRDGREGTDTQYF.